The clone carrying this T cell receptor (beta chain) has a single count. Data came from immunoSEQ multiplex PCR; TCRdb stores just in-frame clones and leaves some out. The sample has 300,000 to 500,000 clones; approximately 90% are singletons. Per germline, CDR1 SGHRS and CDR2 YFSETQ. This CDR3 spans 16 amino acids. V was trimmed by 3 bases and J by 2 bases, leaving 18 bases between them. This entry is derived from a study of blood T cell repertoires in COVID-19. Sequenced material: PBMCs or T cells enriched from blood (not recorded which). This TCR derives from a woman aged 25-40 years with acute COVID-19. The chain is built from TRBV5-1 and TRBJ2-7; a possible D gene is TRBD2 (7 bases). CDR3 in DNA: TGCGCCAGCAGCTCTGGTGGGCAGGGGAGGGCCTACGAGCAGTACTTC. Its protein is CASSSGGQGRAYEQYF. The full variable domain, completed using reference TRBV5-1 and TRBJ2-7, is KAGVTQTPRYLIKTRGQQVTLSCSPISGHRSVSWYQQTPGQGLQFLFEYFSETQRNKGNFPGRFSGRQFSNSRSEMNVSTLELGDSALYLCASSSGGQGRAYEQYFGPGTRLTVT.